A selection of T cell receptor beta chains follows, all from one sample in a study of T-cell memory formation after mild COVID-19. TCRdb processed the 5' RACE reads anew with MiXCR; each CDR3 protein has one entry. The sample lists fewer than 700,000 distinct CDR3 sequences, roughly 18% occurring once. Sequencing was done on a sample of PBMCs or a T cell subset sorted from them (not recorded which). Receptors were obtained from an adult woman who had mild COVID-19 (a few samples of this study predate the infection). Cell type and time point are not known. Both conserved end residues are part of each CDR3. The order of the fields is V gene, J gene, CDR3 protein.

>TRBV4-1|TRBJ2-7
CASSQAAGTNYEQYF
>TRBV10-3|TRBJ2-1
CAISDSKVNEQFF
>TRBV6-1|TRBJ1-5
CASSEARGIQPQHF
>TRBV7-6|TRBJ2-1
CASSLATAHDEQFF
>TRBV5-1|TRBJ1-3
CASAQSPGNTIYF
>TRBV7-8|TRBJ2-3
CASSLTSGDTDTQYF
>TRBV20-1|TRBJ1-5
CSAGSIGRFDQPQHF
>TRBV28|TRBJ1-2
CASSLGRGYTF
>TRBV11-2|TRBJ2-3
CASSLTPGLAPLTQYF
>TRBV4-1|TRBJ2-2
CASQTGEGVGELFF
>TRBV2|TRBJ1-5
CASSEAGPGQPQHF
>TRBV30|TRBJ1-1
CAWSRRVGTEAFF
>TRBV11-1|TRBJ2-2
CASSLAVVYTGELFF
>TRBV7-2|TRBJ2-7
CASSAAGGTYEQYF